This T cell receptor beta chain was profiled in a study of Tregs in tolerant kidney transplant recipients (dated by TCRdb to the late 2010s). Background for the entire study: Additional Treg samples were obtained from an approximately 3-day mixed lymphocyte reaction with belatacept, in some cases followed by an approximately 5-day donor restimulation, before recipient CD4+CD25+CD127- cells were sorted. During sorting of primary belatacept mixed lymphocyte reaction cultures, recipient cells were distinguished from donor cells with antibodies. TCRbeta sequencing was used in the study to identify donor-specific regulatory T cells before combined kidney and bone marrow transplantation, and the identified cells were then tracked after transplant. In a few healthy controls, several methods of expanding Tregs specific for an allogeneic donor were compared by TCRbeta repertoire sequencing. The investigation overall reported the following: The study was limited by small patient numbers, and the findings need validation in larger populations and under other immunosuppression protocols. Although technical replication error seemed to be minimal, the question of biological reproducibility was not addressed directly. Expanding Tregs with activated donor B cells appeared to identify the most biologically relevant and donor-specific TCRbeta repertoire.

Blood from healthy controls was obtained either from healthy volunteers or as purchased buffy coats. Healthy control blood was separated into PBMCs by Ficoll density gradient and cryopreserved, and patient PBMCs were collected both before and after transplant. From cysteine to phenylalanine, the CDR3 is 13 amino acids long. Only the CDR3 part of the read is kept: 39 bases, read in frame from the first base. Reading the germline V gene gives CDR1 MNHEY and CDR2 SVGAGI. V sheds 6 bases and J sheds 3 bases, leaving 9 bases between their ends. Genomic DNA was extracted from sorted cells with the QIAGEN DNeasy Blood and Tissue Kit for TCRbeta CDR3 sequencing. High-throughput TCRbeta CDR3 sequencing, including PCR amplification with bias correction and internal controls, was performed commercially through immunoSEQ. Regarding the original processing steps: Unique productive TCRbeta sequences were defined by CDR3 nucleotide sequence where primers matched, otherwise by CDR3 amino acid sequence with Vbeta and Jbeta genes. A sequence was defined as donor-reactive if the sequence was expanded at least 5-fold in CFSE-low cells compared with unstimulated cells and had a frequency of at least 0.01% in CFSE-low cells. Repertoire divergence was quantified by Jensen-Shannon divergence using the top 100 TCRbeta sequences ranked by frequency. For any sample with multiple sequencing runs, sorting error was corrected in each run separately before the runs were pooled. TCRdb took over this immuneACCESS table, retaining in-frame rearrangements with V and J assigned. Such tables are incomplete; in checked studies, under half of the missing clones stem from an unresolved V gene, and the remainder is unexplained. V and J calls plus clone size are reproduced from that table; the DNA served to infer D and trimming. A total of 15,000 to 20,000 clones appear in this sample, 61% of them only once. About 3.5% of the sample comes from the top ten.

A note on this clone: Its antigen is not yet known. No base quality information exists; no much larger clone differs at one position.

The sequence was collected from a human donor in good health. The material sequenced was Tregs from blood cultured with allogeneic cells. The chain was built from TRBV6-5 and TRBJ1-5, with the identity of the D gene unclear. The CDR3 loop reads CASRRPNNQPQHF. The sequenced DNA is TGTGCCAGCAGAAGACCGAACAATCAGCCCCAGCATTTT.